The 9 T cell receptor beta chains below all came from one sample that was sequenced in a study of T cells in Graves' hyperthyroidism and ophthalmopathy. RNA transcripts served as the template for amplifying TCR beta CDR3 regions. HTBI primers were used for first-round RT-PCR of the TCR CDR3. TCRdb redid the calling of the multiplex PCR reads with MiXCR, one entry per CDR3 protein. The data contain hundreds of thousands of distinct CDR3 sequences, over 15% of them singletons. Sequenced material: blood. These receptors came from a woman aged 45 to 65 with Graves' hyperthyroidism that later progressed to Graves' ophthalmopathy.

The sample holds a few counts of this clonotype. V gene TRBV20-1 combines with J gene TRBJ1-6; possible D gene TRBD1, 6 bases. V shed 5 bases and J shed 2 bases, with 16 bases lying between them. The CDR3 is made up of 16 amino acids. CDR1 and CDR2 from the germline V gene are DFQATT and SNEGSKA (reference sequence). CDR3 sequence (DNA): TGCAGTGCTCCTACCCCACAGGGAGCCTATAATTCACCCCTCCACTTT. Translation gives CSAPTPQGAYNSPLHF.

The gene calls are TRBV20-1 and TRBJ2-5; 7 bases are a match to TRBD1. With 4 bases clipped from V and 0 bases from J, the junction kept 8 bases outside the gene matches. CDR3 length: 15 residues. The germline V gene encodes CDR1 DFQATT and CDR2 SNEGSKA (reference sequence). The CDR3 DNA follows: TGCAGTGCTACGAAGGGGGCGGTAAACCAAGAGACCCAGTACTTC. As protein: CSATKGAVNQETQYF.

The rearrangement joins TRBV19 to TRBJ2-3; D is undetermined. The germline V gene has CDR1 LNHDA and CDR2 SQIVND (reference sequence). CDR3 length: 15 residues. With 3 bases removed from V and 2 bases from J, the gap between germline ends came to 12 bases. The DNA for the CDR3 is TGTGCCAGTAGTATCAGAAGGAGAAACACAGATACGCAGTATTTT. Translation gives CASSIRRRNTDTQYF.

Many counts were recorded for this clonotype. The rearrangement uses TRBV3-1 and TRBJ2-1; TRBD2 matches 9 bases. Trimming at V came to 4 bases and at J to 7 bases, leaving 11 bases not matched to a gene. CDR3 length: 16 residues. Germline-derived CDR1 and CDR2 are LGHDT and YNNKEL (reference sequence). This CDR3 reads CASSLRRGGPGNEQFF. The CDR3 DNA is TGTGCCAGCAGCCTGAGGCGGGGGGGCCCCGGTAATGAGCAGTTCTTC.

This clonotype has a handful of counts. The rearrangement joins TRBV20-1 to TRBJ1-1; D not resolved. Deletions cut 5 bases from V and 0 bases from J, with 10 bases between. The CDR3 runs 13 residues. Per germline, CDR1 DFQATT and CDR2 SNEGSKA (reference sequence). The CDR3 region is CSAPRGVNTEAFF. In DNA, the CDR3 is TGCAGTGCTCCCCGCGGCGTGAACACTGAAGCTTTCTTT.

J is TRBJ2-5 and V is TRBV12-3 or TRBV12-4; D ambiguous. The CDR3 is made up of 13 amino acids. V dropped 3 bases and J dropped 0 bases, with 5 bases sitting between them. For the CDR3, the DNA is TGTGCCAGCAGTTTCATGGACCAAGAGACCCAGTACTTC. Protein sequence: CASSFMDQETQYF.

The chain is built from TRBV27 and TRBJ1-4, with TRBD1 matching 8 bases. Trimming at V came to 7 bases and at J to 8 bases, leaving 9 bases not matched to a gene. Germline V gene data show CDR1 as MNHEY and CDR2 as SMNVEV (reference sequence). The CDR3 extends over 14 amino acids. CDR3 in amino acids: CASTHAGTGEKLFF. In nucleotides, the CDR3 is TGTGCCAGCACCCACGCGGGGACAGGAGAAAAACTGTTTTTT.

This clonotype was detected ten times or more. The CDR3 loop reads CAWAPRGSGYTF. DNA for the CDR3: TGTGCCTGGGCCCCACGGGGGTCTGGCTACACCTTC. The chain uses TRBV30 and TRBJ1-2; possible D gene TRBD1, 5 bases. CDR1 and CDR2 from the germline V gene are GTSNPN and SVGIG (reference sequence). The CDR3 extends over 12 amino acids. Trimming took 5 bases from V and 7 from J, leaving 14 bases between them.

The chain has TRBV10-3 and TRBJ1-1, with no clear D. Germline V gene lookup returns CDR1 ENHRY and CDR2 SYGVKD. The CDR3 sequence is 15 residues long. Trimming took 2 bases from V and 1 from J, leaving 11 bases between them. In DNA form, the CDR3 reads TGTGCCATCAGTGAGGAAAGTGGGTGGAACACTGAAGCTTTCTTT. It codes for CAISEESGWNTEAFF.